This T cell receptor beta chain was observed in a study of T cells and Merkel cell carcinoma outcomes. Study results and caveats: Reportedly, T-cell repertoire with density predicts Merkel cell carcinoma outcomes.

The repertoire was sequenced with immunoSEQ multiplex PCR; TCRdb's copy has only in-frame clones and lacks some. Of 1,700 or so clones listed, about 85% are singletons. Remarks on this clone: The antigen remains unidentified.

Looked up from germline, CDR1 is SGHVS and CDR2 is FNYEAQ. Deletions cut 3 bases from V and 5 bases from J, with 13 bases between. The CDR3 is 15 amino acids. This receptor was identified in a human donor with Merkel cell carcinoma. Input material: tumor tissue from Merkel cell carcinoma. This chain uses TRBV7-6 with TRBJ1-4; weak D call: TRBD1 (5 bases). CDR3: CASSFEPGRNEKLFF. The CDR3 DNA sequence: TGTGCCAGCAGCTTCGAGCCAGGGAGGAATGAAAAACTGTTTTTT.